This T cell receptor beta chain comes out of a study of blood T cell repertoires in COVID-19. Across the whole study: Spain, Italy and the United States supplied samples that represented acute and convalescent COVID-19. PBMCs, B-cell-depleted T cells, or T cells were the source of the cDNA or gDNA that made up the material.

In the study's own analysis: By means of reference gene primer amplification, nucleated cell counts were estimated. Measured with immunoSEQ multiplex PCR; TCRdb has only the in-frame clones, and not every one. Clone size and V and J calls were adopted from that table, with D and trimming inferred from the DNA. In the table there are some 83,000 clones, roughly 80% of which are singletons. This CDR3 contains 15 residues. V lost 5 bases and J lost 0, with 10 bases in between. Germline assignment: CDR1 SGHTA and CDR2 FQGNSA. The sequence came from a man aged 60-69 years with active or convalescent COVID-19. The V gene is TRBV7-2, the J gene TRBJ1-4; no clear D. Material for sequencing was peripheral blood. DNA of the CDR3: TGTGCCAGCAGCCCGGTCGTCACAACTAATGAAAAACTGTTTTTT. This sequence encodes CASSPVVTTNEKLFF. The whole variable domain, filled in from reference TRBV7-2 and TRBJ1-4, reads GAGVSQSPSNKVTEKGKDVELRCDPISGHTALYWYRQSLGQGLEFLIYFQGNSAPDKSGLPSDRFSAERTGGSVSTLTIQRTQQEDSAVYLCASSPVVTTNEKLFFGSGTQLSVL.